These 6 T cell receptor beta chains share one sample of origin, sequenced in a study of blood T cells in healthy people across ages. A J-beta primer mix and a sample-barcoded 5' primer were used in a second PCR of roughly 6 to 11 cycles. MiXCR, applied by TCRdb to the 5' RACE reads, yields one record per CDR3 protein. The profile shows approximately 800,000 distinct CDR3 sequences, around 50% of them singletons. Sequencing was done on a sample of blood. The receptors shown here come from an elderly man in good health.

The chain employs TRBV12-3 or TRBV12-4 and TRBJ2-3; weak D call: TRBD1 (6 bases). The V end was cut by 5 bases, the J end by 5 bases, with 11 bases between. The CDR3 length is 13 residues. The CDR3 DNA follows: TGTGCCAGCAGTGGACAGAACCGAGATACGCAGTATTTT. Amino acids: CASSGQNRDTQYF.

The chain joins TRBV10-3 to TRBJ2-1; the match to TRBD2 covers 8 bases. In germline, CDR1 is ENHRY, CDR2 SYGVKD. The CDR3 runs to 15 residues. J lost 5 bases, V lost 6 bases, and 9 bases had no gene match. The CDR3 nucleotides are TGTGCCATCAGCGAACTAGCGGCACCAAACAATGAGCAGTTCTTC. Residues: CAISELAAPNNEQFF.

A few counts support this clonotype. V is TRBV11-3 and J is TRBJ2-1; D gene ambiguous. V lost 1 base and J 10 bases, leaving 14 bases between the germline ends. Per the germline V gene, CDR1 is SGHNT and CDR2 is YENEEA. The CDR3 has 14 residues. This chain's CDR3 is CASSLGSRAWEQFF. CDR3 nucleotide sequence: TGTGCCAGCAGCTTAGGAAGTCGCGCTTGGGAGCAGTTCTTC.

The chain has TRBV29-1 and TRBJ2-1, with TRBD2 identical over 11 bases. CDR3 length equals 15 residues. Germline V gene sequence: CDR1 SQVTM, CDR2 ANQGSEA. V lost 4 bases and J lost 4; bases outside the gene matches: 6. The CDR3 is CSVVGTSGSYNEQFF. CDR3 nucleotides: TGCAGCGTTGTTGGTACTAGCGGGAGTTACAATGAGCAGTTCTTC.

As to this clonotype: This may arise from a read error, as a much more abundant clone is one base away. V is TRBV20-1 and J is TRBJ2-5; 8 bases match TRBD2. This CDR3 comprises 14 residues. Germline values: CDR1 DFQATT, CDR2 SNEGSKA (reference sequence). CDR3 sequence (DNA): TGCGGTGGAGGGCGGGAGGTTTTTGGAGAGACCCAGTACTTC. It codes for CGGGREVFGETQYF.

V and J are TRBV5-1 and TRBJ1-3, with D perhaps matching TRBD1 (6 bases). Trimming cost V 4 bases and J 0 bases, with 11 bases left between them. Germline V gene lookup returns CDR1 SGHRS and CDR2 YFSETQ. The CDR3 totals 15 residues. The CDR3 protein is CASSLDSYSGNTIYF. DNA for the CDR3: TGCGCCAGCAGCCTGGACAGCTACTCTGGAAACACCATATATTTT.